The 21 T cell receptor beta chains in this list originate from one sample, sequenced in a study of neoadjuvant anti-PD-1 for oral cavity cancer. Sequenced by immunoSEQ multiplex PCR; TCRdb stores in-frame clones only, minus some. The sample consists of 6,000 to 7,500 clones, roughly 50% of them appearing once. The material was tumor tissue, obtained before nivolumab (anti-PD-1) treatment. The receptor set was obtained from a person aged 35-80 years with oral cavity squamous cell carcinoma.

The chain recombines TRBV5-6 with TRBJ1-6, with 9 positions matching TRBD1. There are 14 residues in the CDR3. The junction had 1 base not matched to a gene; V was cut back by 0 bases and J by 9 bases. In germline, CDR1 is SGHDT, CDR2 YYEEEE. The CDR3 region is CASSLDRGRSPLHF. CDR3 DNA: TGTGCCAGCAGCTTGGACAGGGGGCGTTCACCCCTCCACTTT.

This clone ranks as medium-sized. This chain links TRBV30 with TRBJ1-2, with 8 bases that match TRBD1. CDR1 GTSNPN and CDR2 SVGIG come from the germline V gene (reference sequence). V lost 4 bases, J lost 3 bases, and 4 bases stayed unmatched. The CDR3 runs to 13 residues. CDR3 sequence (DNA): TGTGCCTGGAATCCGGGACAGGACTATGGCTACACCTTC. Translation: CAWNPGQDYGYTF. Full variable domain (rest looked up from reference TRBV30 and TRBJ1-2): SQTIHQWPATLVQPVGSPLSLECTVEGTSNPNLYWYRQAAGRGLQLLFYSVGIGQISSEVPQNLSASRPQDRQFILSSKKLLLSDSGFYLCAWNPGQDYGYTFGSGTRLTVV.

J is TRBJ1-2 and V is TRBV7-6; 10 nucleotides match TRBD1. The germline CDR1 and CDR2 sequences are SGHVS and FNYEAQ. V was clipped by 3 bases and J by 4 bases; unmatched bases: 8. The CDR3 runs to 16 residues. The DNA of the CDR3 is TGTGCCAGCAGCTTGGGGACAGGGGCGGCTGTCTATGGCTACACCTTC. Translated: CASSLGTGAAVYGYTF. The full variable domain, its missing parts supplied by reference TRBV7-6 and TRBJ1-2, is GAGVSQSPRYKVTKRGQDVALRCDPISGHVSLYWYRQALGQGPEFLTYFNYEAQQDKSGLPNDRFSAERPEGSISTLTIQRTEQRDSAMYRCASSLGTGAAVYGYTFGSGTRLTVV.

This rearrangement joins TRBV11-1 to TRBJ2-7; TRBD1 or TRBD2 may be the D gene (5 bases each). Per the germline V gene, CDR1 is SGHAT and CDR2 is FQDESV (reference sequence). The CDR3 has 15 amino acids. V lost 1 base, J lost 2 bases, and 12 bases lay in between. CDR3 in DNA: TGTGCCAGCAGCTTAGGGGACGGGGCAGCCTACGAGCAGTACTTC. Its translation: CASSLGDGAAYEQYF.

This clone is labeled medium-sized (0.01 to 0.1%). The J gene is TRBJ1-1, the V gene TRBV29-1; D might be TRBD1 (6 bases). Germline V lookup: CDR1 SQVTM, CDR2 ANQGSEA. V was pared by 7 bases and J by 4 bases, with 16 bases between. The CDR3 totals 13 residues. CDR3: CSAKTGGSTEAFF. The CDR3 nucleotides read TGCAGCGCCAAGACAGGAGGGAGCACTGAAGCTTTCTTT. Supplemented by reference TRBV29-1 and TRBJ1-1, the full variable domain reads SAVISQKPSRDICQRGTSLTIQCQVDSQVTMMFWYRQQPGQSLTLIATANQGSEATYESGFVIDKFPISRPNLTFSTLTVSNMSPEDSSIYLCSAKTGGSTEAFFGQGTRLTVV.

The V and J genes are TRBV15 and TRBJ1-5; D possibly corresponds to TRBD1 (6 bases). V was trimmed by 1 base and J by 4 bases, leaving 8 bases between them. Germline values: CDR1 LNHNV, CDR2 YYDKDF (reference sequence). The CDR3 length is 14 residues. Here the CDR3 DNA reads TGTGCCACCAGCAGAGGGACAGAGAATCAGCCCCAGCATTTT. Protein: CATSRGTENQPQHF.

The rearrangement links TRBV7-8 to TRBJ2-7; 10 bases align to TRBD2. V shed 6 bases, J shed 0 bases, and the junction held 5 bases outside the gene matches. Germline values: CDR1 SGHVS, CDR2 FQNEAQ. This CDR3 has 15 amino acids. The CDR3 DNA reads TGTGCCAGCAGAATCGGACTAGCGGACTCCTACGAGCAGTACTTC. It is translated as CASRIGLADSYEQYF.

This clone has a handful of counts. The chain is built from TRBV28 and TRBJ2-3; a weak D match, TRBD2 (6 bases). The CDR3 sequence is 16 residues long. Germline V lookup: CDR1 MDHEN, CDR2 SYDVKM. Trimming took 5 bases from V and 4 from J, leaving 19 bases between them. The DNA for the CDR3 is TGTGCCAGCAGTCCCCTCCGTAGCGGTTTCTCAGATACGCAGTATTTT. Translated, it gives CASSPLRSGFSDTQYF.

The table lists this clone with a count of one. V is TRBV19 and J is TRBJ1-1; D is undetermined. The CDR3 length is 13 residues. The V end was cut by 3 bases, the J end by 1 base, with 6 bases between. From germline, CDR1 is LNHDA and CDR2 SQIVND (reference sequence). The CDR3 sequence is CASSMTANTEAFF. The CDR3 DNA follows: TGTGCCAGTAGTATGACCGCGAACACTGAAGCTTTCTTT.

The CDR3 loop is CASSRGQFNSPLHF. CDR3 DNA sequence: TGTGCCAGCAGCCGGGGACAGTTTAATTCACCCCTCCACTTT. V is TRBV5-5 and J is TRBJ1-6, with 7 positions matching TRBD1. CDR1 is SGHKS, CDR2 YYEKEE, per germline (reference sequence). The CDR3 length is 14 residues. The J segment lost 6 bases and the V segment lost 4 bases, leaving 4 bases of the junction unmatched.

V usage is TRBV4-3 and J usage is TRBJ2-1; the match to TRBD2 covers 7 bases. This CDR3 contains 16 residues. J was trimmed by 0 bases and V by 0 bases; bases with no gene match: 2. The germline CDR1 and CDR2 sequences are LGHNA and YSLEER. CDR3 in amino acids: CASSQDTGGSYNEQFF. As DNA, the CDR3 is TGCGCCAGCAGCCAAGATACGGGGGGCTCCTACAATGAGCAGTTCTTC.

This clone was found a few times. The rearrangement uses TRBV19 and TRBJ1-5; no clear D gene. Per the germline V gene, CDR1 is LNHDA and CDR2 is SQIVND (reference sequence). Trimming cost V 4 bases and J 9 bases, with 10 bases left between them. The CDR3 length is 12 residues. CDR3 region: CASSNSVGPQHF. The CDR3 bases are TGTGCCAGTAGTAACAGTGTAGGGCCCCAGCATTTT.

V usage is TRBV5-4 and J usage is TRBJ2-1, with TRBD1 matching 7 bases. Germline-derived CDR1 and CDR2 are SGHNT and YYREEE (reference sequence). V lost 5 bases, J lost 7 bases, and 6 bases stayed unmatched. The CDR3 is 13 amino acids. The CDR3 here is CASRKQGWNEQFF. CDR3 in DNA: TGTGCCAGCAGGAAACAGGGGTGGAATGAGCAGTTCTTC. Complete variable domain (other parts from reference TRBV5-4 and TRBJ2-1): ETGVTQSPTHLIKTRGQQVTLRCSSQSGHNTVSWYQQALGQGPQFIFQYYREEENGRGNFPPRFSGLQFPNYSSELNVNALELDDSALYLCASRKQGWNEQFFGPGTRLTVL.

The chain couples TRBV11-2 to TRBJ2-5, with TRBD1 matching 7 bases. CDR3 size: 16 residues. V shed 4 bases and J 0 bases; nucleotides not matched to a gene: 8. CDR1 SGHAT and CDR2 FQNNGV come from the germline V gene. CDR3 amino acids: CASSYRGNRYQETQYF. The CDR3 DNA is TGTGCCAGCAGCTACAGGGGCAATAGATACCAAGAGACCCAGTACTTC.

This clone was observed a handful of times. The rearrangement links TRBV11-2 to TRBJ1-4, with 8 bases aligning to TRBD1. There are 15 residues in the CDR3. In germline, CDR1 is SGHAT, CDR2 FQNNGV. Trimming removed 5 bases from V and 4 bases from J; junction bases left unmatched: 6. CDR3 in amino acids: CASSQDRGYNEKLFF. CDR3 sequence (DNA): TGTGCCAGCAGCCAAGACAGGGGCTATAATGAAAAACTGTTTTTT.

This clone qualifies as medium-sized. The chain is built from TRBV2 and TRBJ2-3; a weak D match, TRBD1 (6 bases). Germline CDR1 reads SNHLY; CDR2 reads FYNNEI. Trimming left V 1 base short and J 3 bases short, with 8 bases between. The CDR3 extends over 14 amino acids. CDR3 in amino acids: CASSEGTATDTQYF. The CDR3 bases are TGTGCCAGCAGTGAAGGGACAGCGACAGATACGCAGTATTTT. The entire variable domain, with the rest obtained from reference TRBV2 and TRBJ2-3, is as follows: EPEVTQTPSHQVTQMGQEVILRCVPISNHLYFYWYRQILGQKVEFLVSFYNNEISEKSEIFDDQFSVERPDGSNFTLKIRSTKLEDSAMYFCASSEGTATDTQYFGPGTRLTVL.

This chain connects TRBV5-5 to TRBJ2-3, with D unresolved. CDR1 and CDR2 (germline): SGHKS, YYEKEE (reference sequence). V was trimmed by 3 bases and J by 4 bases, leaving 12 bases between them. The CDR3 is 14 residues long. The CDR3 coding sequence is TGTGCCAGCAGCTCGGGTGGGCCCTCAGATACGCAGTATTTT. The encoded protein is CASSSGGPSDTQYF. The full variable domain, completed using reference TRBV5-5 and TRBJ2-3, is DAGVTQSPTHLIKTRGQQVTLRCSPISGHKSVSWYQQVLGQGPQFIFQYYEKEERGRGNFPDRFSARQFPNYSSELNVNALLLGDSALYLCASSSGGPSDTQYFGPGTRLTVL.

V gene TRBV5-1 combines with J gene TRBJ2-3; TRBD2 matches 12 bases. Germline V gene sequence: CDR1 SGHRS, CDR2 YFSETQ. The CDR3 contains 15 residues. Trimming cost V 0 bases and J 4 bases; bases outside gene matches: 0. CDR3 region: CASSLGLAGADTQYF. Written as DNA, the CDR3 is TGCGCCAGCAGCTTGGGACTAGCGGGGGCAGATACGCAGTATTTT. Based on the CDR3 plus reference TRBV5-1 and TRBJ2-3, the full variable domain is KAGVTQTPRYLIKTRGQQVTLSCSPISGHRSVSWYQQTPGQGLQFLFEYFSETQRNKGNFPGRFSGRQFSNSRSEMNVSTLELGDSALYLCASSLGLAGADTQYFGPGTRLTVL.

This rearrangement joins TRBV18 to TRBJ2-1; the match to TRBD1 covers 7 bases. The CDR3 is 11 amino acids. Germline CDR1 is KGHSH and CDR2 is LQKENI. The V and J ends lost 5 bases and 12 bases, in that order; junction bases with no gene match: 4. CDR3 amino acids: CASSASGGQFF. CDR3 nucleotide sequence: TGTGCCAGCTCAGCCTCAGGGGGGCAGTTCTTC.

V and J are TRBV11-1 and TRBJ2-7; TRBD1 aligns across 10 bases. There are 15 residues in the CDR3. CDR1 is SGHAT, CDR2 FQDESV, per germline (reference sequence). Trimming removed 3 bases from V and 2 bases from J; junction bases left unmatched: 4. The CDR3 sequence is CASSFRDRGTYEQYF. Here the CDR3 DNA reads TGTGCCAGCAGCTTCCGGGACAGGGGAACCTACGAGCAGTACTTC. The variable domain in full, with the rest retrieved from reference TRBV11-1 and TRBJ2-7, is EAEVAQSPRYKITEKSQAVAFWCDPISGHATLYWYRQILGQGPELLVQFQDESVVDDSQLPKDRFSAERLKGVDSTLKIQPAELGDSAMYLCASSFRDRGTYEQYFGPGTRLTVT.

This rearrangement joins TRBV5-8 to TRBJ2-6, with unresolved D. CDR1 is SGHTS, CDR2 YDEGEE, per germline. There are 14 residues in the CDR3. V lost 5 bases, J lost 0 bases, and 6 bases lay in between. This CDR3 reads CASSPYSGANVLTF. In DNA, the CDR3 is TGTGCCAGCAGTCCTTACTCTGGGGCCAACGTCCTGACTTTC.